This T cell receptor (beta chain) was observed in a study of T-cell memory formation after mild COVID-19. This clonotype came up many times. With constant-segment primers, 5'RACE yielded cDNA libraries of TCR alpha and TCR beta that carried sample barcodes and UMIs. TCRdb redid the calling of the 5' RACE reads with MiXCR, one entry per CDR3 protein. This table holds tens of thousands of distinct CDR3 sequences, over 8.5% found once. Sequenced material: PBMCs or a T cell subset sorted from them (not recorded which). This sequence originates from an adult woman who had mild COVID-19 (a few samples of this study predate the infection). Cell type and time point are not known.

CDR3 loop: CASSFTYSPLHF. The CDR3 DNA reads as TGTGCCAGCAGTTTCACCTATTCACCCCTCCACTTT. This chain joins TRBV12-3 or TRBV12-4 and TRBJ1-6; D gene unclear. The CDR3 runs 12 residues. The V gene lost 3 bases and the J gene lost 8 bases, with 5 bases spanning the gap.